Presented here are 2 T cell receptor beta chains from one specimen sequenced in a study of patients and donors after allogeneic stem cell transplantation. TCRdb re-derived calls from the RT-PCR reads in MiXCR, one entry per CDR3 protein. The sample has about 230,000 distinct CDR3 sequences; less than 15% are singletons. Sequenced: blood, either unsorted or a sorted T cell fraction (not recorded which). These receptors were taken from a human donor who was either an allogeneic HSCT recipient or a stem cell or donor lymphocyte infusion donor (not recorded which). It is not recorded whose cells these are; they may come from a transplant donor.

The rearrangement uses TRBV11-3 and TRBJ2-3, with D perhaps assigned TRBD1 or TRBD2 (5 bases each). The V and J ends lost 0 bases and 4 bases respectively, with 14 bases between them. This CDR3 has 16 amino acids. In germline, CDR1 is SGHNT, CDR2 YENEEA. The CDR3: CASSLDSRDPPDTQYF. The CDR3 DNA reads TGTGCCAGCAGCTTAGATTCCAGGGACCCGCCAGATACGCAGTATTTT.

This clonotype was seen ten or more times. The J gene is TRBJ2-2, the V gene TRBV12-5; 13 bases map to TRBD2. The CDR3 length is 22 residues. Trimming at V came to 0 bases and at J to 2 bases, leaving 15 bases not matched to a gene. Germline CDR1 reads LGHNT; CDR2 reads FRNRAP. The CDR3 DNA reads TGTGCTAGTGGTTTGGTACCCGGTCTCGGACTAGCGGGAGTACCCAACACCGGGGAGCTGTTTTTT. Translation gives CASGLVPGLGLAGVPNTGELFF.